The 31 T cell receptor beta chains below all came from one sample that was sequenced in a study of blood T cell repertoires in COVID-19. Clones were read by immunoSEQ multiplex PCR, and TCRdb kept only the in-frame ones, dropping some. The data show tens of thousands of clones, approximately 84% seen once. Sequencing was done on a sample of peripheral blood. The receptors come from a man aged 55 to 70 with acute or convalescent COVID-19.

The CDR3 coding sequence is TGTGCCAGCAGCGGGGAGGGGACTAGCGGCGAGCAGTTCTTC. Amino acid sequence: CASSGEGTSGEQFF. The chain carries TRBV9 and TRBJ2-1; 11 nucleotides line up with TRBD2. V lost 3 bases and J lost 10; bases outside the gene matches: 6. The CDR3 extends over 14 amino acids. The germline V gene has CDR1 SGDLS and CDR2 YYNGEE.

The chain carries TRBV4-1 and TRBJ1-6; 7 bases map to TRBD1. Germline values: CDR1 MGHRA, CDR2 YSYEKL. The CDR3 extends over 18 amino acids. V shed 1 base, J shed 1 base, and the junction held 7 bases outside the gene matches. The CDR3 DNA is TGCGCCAGCAGCCAAGCTGGGGGCAGGGGGTCCTATAATTCACCCCTCCACTTT. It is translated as CASSQAGGRGSYNSPLHF.

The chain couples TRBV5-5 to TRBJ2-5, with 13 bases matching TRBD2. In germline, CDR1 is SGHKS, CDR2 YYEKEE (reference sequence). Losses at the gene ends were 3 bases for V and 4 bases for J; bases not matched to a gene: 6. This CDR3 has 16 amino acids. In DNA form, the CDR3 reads TGTGCCAGCAGCTGGGGACTAGCGGGGTCGGGAGAGACCCAGTACTTC. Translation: CASSWGLAGSGETQYF.

The CDR3 DNA is TGTGCCAGCAGCTTGGACAGGGGCCTTCAGCCCCAGCATTTT. Translation gives CASSLDRGLQPQHF. The chain is built from TRBV7-9 and TRBJ1-5; 9 bases fit TRBD1. Germline lookup yields CDR1 SEHNR and CDR2 FQNEAQ (reference sequence). The V and J ends lost 3 bases and 6 bases, in that order; junction bases with no gene match: 3. The CDR3 spans 14 residues.

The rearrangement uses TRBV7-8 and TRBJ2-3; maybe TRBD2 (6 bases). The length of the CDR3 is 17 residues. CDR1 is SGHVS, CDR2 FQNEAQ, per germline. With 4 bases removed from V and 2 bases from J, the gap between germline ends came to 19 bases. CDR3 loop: CASSYTLRREITDTQYF. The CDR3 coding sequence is TGTGCCAGCAGCTACACACTAAGACGGGAGATCACAGATACGCAGTATTTT.

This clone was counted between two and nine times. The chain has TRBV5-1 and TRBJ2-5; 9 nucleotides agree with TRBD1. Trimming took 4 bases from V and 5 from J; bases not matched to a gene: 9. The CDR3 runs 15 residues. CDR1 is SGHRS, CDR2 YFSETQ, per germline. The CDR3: CASSLGQGNTETQYF. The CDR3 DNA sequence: TGCGCCAGCAGCCTTGGACAGGGGAATACGGAGACCCAGTACTTC.

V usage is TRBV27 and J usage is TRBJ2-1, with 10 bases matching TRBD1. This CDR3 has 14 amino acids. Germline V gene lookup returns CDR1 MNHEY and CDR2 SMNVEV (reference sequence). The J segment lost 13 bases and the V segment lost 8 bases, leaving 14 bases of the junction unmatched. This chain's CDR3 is CASFGTGDYLNQFF. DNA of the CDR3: TGTGCCAGCTTCGGGACAGGGGATTACCTAAACCAGTTCTTC.

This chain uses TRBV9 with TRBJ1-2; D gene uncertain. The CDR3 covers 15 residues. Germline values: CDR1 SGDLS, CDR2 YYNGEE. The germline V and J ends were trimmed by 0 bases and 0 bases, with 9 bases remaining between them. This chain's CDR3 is CASSVGRNANYGYTF. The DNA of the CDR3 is TGTGCCAGCAGCGTAGGCAGGAACGCTAACTATGGCTACACCTTC.

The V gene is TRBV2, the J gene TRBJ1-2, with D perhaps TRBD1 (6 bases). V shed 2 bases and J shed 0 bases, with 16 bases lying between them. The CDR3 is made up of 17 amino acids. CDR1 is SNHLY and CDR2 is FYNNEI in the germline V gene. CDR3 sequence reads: CASSEWAGAPANYGYTF. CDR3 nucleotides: TGTGCCAGCAGTGAATGGGCAGGGGCCCCGGCTAACTATGGCTACACCTTC. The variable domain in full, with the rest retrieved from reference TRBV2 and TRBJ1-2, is EPEVTQTPSHQVTQMGQEVILRCVPISNHLYFYWYRQILGQKVEFLVSFYNNEISEKSEIFDDQFSVERPDGSNFTLKIRSTKLEDSAMYFCASSEWAGAPANYGYTFGSGTRLTVV.

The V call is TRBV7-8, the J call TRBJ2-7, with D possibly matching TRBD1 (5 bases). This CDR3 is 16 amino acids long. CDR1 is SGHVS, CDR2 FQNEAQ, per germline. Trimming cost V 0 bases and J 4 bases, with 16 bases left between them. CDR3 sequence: CASSLAQGMGFYEQYF. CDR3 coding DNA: TGTGCCAGCAGCTTAGCGCAGGGAATGGGCTTTTACGAGCAGTACTTC.

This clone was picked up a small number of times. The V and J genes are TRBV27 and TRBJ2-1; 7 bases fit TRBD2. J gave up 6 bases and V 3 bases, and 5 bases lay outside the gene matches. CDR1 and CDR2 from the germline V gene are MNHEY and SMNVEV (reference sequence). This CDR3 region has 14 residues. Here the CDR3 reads CASSFASGFNEQFF. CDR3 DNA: TGTGCCAGCAGTTTCGCTAGCGGTTTCAATGAGCAGTTCTTC.

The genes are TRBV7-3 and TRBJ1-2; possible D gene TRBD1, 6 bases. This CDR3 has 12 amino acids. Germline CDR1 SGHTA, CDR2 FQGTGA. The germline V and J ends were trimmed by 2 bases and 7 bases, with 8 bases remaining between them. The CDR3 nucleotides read TGTGCCAGCAGCTTAGCAGGGGCTGGCTACACCTTC. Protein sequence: CASSLAGAGYTF.

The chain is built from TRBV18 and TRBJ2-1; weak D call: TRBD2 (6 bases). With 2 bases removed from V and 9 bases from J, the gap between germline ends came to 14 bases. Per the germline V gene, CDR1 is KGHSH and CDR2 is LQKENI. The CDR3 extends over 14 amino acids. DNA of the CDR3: TGTGCCAGCTCACCAGAGGGCGGGGTGGGTGAGCAGTTCTTC. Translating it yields CASSPEGGVGEQFF.

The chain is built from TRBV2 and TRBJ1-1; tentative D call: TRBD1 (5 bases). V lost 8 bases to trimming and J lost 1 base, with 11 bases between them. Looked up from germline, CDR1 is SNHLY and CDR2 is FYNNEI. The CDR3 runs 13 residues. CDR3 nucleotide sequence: TGTGCCAGCTGGGGGGGAACGAACACTGAAGCTTTCTTT. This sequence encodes CASWGGTNTEAFF.

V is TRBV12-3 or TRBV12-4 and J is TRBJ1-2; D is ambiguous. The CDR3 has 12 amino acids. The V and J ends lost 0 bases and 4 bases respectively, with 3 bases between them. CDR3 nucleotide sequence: TGTGCCAGCAGTTTAGCCCTCTATGGCTACACCTTC. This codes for CASSLALYGYTF.

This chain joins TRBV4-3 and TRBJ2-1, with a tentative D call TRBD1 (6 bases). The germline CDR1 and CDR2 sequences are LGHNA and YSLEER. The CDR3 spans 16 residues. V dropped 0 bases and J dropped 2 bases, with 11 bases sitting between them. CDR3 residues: CASSQDRQGTYNEQFF. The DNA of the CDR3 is TGCGCCAGCAGCCAAGATCGGCAGGGGACCTACAATGAGCAGTTCTTC.

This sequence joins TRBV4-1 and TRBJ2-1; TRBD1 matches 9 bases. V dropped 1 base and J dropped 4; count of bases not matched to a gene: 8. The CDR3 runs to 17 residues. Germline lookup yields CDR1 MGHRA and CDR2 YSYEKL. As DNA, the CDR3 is TGCGCCAGCAGCCAAGTCGGAGCAGGACAGGGGTACAATGAGCAGTTCTTC. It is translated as CASSQVGAGQGYNEQFF.

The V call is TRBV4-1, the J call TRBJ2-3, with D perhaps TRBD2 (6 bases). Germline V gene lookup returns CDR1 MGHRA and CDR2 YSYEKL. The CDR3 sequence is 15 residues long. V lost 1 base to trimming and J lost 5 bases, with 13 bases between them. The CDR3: CASSQGTTTGDTQYF. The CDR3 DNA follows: TGCGCCAGCAGCCAAGGGACTACCACGGGAGATACGCAGTATTTT.

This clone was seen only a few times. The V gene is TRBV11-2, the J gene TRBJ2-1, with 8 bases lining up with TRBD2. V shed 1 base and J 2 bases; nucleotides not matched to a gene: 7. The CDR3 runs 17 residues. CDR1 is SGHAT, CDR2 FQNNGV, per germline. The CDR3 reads CASSLGPGLGAYNEQFF. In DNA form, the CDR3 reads TGTGCCAGCAGCTTAGGCCCGGGACTAGGGGCCTACAATGAGCAGTTCTTC.

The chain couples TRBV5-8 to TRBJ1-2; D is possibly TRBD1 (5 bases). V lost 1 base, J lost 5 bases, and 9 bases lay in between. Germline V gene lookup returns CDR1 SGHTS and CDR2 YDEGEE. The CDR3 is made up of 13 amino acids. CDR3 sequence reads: CASSLQGGYGYTF. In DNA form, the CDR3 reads TGTGCCAGCAGCTTGCAGGGAGGGTATGGCTACACCTTC.

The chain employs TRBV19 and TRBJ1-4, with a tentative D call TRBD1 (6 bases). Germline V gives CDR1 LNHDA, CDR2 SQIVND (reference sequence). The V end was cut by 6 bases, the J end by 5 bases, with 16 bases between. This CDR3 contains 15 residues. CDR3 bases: TGTGCCAGTAGAACCTTGGACAGCCAAAATGAAAAACTGTTTTTT. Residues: CASRTLDSQNEKLFF.

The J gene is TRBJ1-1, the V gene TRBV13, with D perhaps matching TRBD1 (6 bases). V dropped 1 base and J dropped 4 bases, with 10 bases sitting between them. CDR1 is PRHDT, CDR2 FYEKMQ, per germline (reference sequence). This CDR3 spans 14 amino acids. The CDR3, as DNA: TGTGCCAGCAGCTTAGATAGGGGGAGCACTGAAGCTTTCTTT. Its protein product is CASSLDRGSTEAFF.

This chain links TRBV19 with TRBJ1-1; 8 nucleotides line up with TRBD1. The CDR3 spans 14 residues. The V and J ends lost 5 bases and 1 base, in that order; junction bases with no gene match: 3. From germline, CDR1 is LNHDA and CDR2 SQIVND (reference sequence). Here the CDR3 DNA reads TGTGCCAGTAGTCGGGACAGGAGGAACACTGAAGCTTTCTTT. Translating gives CASSRDRRNTEAFF.

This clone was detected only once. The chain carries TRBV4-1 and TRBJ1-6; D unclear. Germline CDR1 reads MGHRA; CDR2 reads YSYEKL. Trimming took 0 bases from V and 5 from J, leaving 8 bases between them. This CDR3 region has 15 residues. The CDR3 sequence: CASSQDGHDNSPLHF. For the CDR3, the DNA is TGCGCCAGCAGCCAAGATGGGCACGATAATTCACCCCTCCACTTT.

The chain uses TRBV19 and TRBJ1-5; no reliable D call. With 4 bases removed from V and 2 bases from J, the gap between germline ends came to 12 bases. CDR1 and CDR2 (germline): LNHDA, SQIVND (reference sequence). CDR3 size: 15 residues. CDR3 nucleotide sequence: TGTGCCAGTAGTAGCCGGGATACAGGCAATCAGCCCCAGCATTTT. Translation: CASSSRDTGNQPQHF. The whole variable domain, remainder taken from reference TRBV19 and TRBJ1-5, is DGGITQSPKYLFRKEGQNVTLSCEQNLNHDAMYWYRQDPGQGLRLIYYSQIVNDFQKGDIAEGYSVSREKKESFPLTVTSAQKNPTAFYLCASSSRDTGNQPQHFGDGTRLSIL.

In nucleotides, the CDR3 is TGTGCCAGCAGTCCCCAGATCAGGAGCACAGATACGCAGTATTTT. It is translated as CASSPQIRSTDTQYF. The chain links TRBV27 to TRBJ2-3, with D unclear. Germline V CDR1 and CDR2: MNHEY, SMNVEV (reference sequence). V lost 5 bases and J lost 0, with 12 bases in between. The CDR3 is 15 residues long.

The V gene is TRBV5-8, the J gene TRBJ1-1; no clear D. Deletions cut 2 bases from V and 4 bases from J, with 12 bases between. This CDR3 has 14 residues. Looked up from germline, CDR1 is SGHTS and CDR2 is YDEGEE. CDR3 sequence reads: CASSLLVGSTEAFF. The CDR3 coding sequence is TGTGCCAGCAGCTTATTAGTTGGGAGCACTGAAGCTTTCTTT.

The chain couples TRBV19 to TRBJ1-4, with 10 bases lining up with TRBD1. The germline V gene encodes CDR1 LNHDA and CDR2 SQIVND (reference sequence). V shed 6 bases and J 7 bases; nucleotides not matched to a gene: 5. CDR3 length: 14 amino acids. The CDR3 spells CASSPTGGGEKLFF. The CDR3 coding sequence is TGTGCCAGTAGCCCGACAGGGGGCGGTGAAAAACTGTTTTTT.

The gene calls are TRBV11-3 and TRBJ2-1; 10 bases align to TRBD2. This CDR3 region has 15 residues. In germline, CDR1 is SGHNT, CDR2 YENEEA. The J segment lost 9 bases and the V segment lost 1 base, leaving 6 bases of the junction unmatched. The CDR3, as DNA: TGTGCCAGCAGCTTAGGCCCTAGCGGGGGCGGTGAGCAGTTCTTC. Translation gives CASSLGPSGGGEQFF. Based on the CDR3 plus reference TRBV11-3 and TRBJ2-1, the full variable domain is EAGVVQSPRYKIIEKKQPVAFWCNPISGHNTLYWYLQNLGQGPELLIRYENEEAVDDSQLPKDRFSAERLKGVDSTLKIQPAELGDSAVYLCASSLGPSGGGEQFFGPGTRLTVL.

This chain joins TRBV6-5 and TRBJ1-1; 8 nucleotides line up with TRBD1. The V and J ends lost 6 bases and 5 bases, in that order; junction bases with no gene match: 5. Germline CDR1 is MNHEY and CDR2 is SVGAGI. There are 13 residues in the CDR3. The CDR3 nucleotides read TGTGCCAGCAGGACAGGGGAGGAGACTGAAGCTTTCTTT. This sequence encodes CASRTGEETEAFF.

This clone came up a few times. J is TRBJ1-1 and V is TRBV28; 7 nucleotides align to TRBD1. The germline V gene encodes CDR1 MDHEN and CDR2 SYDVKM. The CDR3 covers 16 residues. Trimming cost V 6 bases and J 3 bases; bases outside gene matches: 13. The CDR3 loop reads CASRQDREERHTEAFF. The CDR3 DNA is TGTGCCAGCAGACAAGACAGGGAGGAGAGGCACACTGAAGCTTTCTTT.